This passage covers 2 T cell receptor beta chains from one sample sequenced in a study of T-cell reconstitution after alpha-beta-depleted transplantation in children. Preparation of the TCRbeta library was carried out with unique molecular identifiers. Each CDR3 protein is one row after TCRdb ran MiXCR on the PCR reads. The sample has some 240,000 distinct CDR3 sequences, about 12% seen once. The specimen was PBMCs from the stem cell graft donor, collected from the stem cell graft. These receptors were obtained from a human donor who donated a stem cell graft to a child with acute lymphoblastic leukemia.

This clonotype showed up many times. This chain connects TRBV7-9 to TRBJ1-2, with TRBD1 identical over 11 bases. The CDR3 runs to 14 residues. CDR1 and CDR2 from the germline V gene are SEHNR and FQNEAQ (reference sequence). The V segment lost 8 bases and the J segment 3 bases; nucleotides outside the gene matches: 5. CDR3 in DNA: TGTGCCAGCGACTGGACAGGGGGCGACTATGGCTACACCTTC. This codes for CASDWTGGDYGYTF.

This clonotype was detected ten times or more. This chain connects TRBV5-1 to TRBJ2-1, with D perhaps being TRBD1 or TRBD2 (5 bases each). Trimming took off 5 bases at V and 5 bases at J, with 14 bases between the two ends. The CDR3 contains 14 residues. Per the germline V gene, CDR1 is SGHRS and CDR2 is YFSETQ. CDR3 residues: CASRPGTEHNEQFF. DNA of the CDR3: TGCGCCAGCAGGCCAGGGACGGAGCACAATGAGCAGTTCTTC.